The rows below give T cell receptor beta chains drawn from one sample of a study of tumor-infiltrating lymphocytes in glioblastoma multiforme. TCRdb reprocessed the multiplex PCR reads via MiXCR and lists one record per CDR3 protein. The sample yields around 33,000 distinct CDR3 sequences, around 60% seen once. Material for sequencing was brain tumor tissue. The receptors were gathered from a male donor with glioblastoma. CDR3s leave out the opening cysteine and the closing phenylalanine or tryptophan. The order of the fields is V gene, J gene, D gene, CDR3 protein. The D gene is left open where the match is weak.

TRBV29-1,TRBJ1-2,TRBD1,SGGTGSGGGYT
TRBV11-2,TRBJ2-2,.,ARSVDPGIYTGELF
TRBV7-9,TRBJ1-1,TRBD1,ASSVTGAYTEAF
TRBV12-5,TRBJ1-4,.,ASGLVRTTNEKLF
TRBV6-6,TRBJ1-1,TRBD1,ASSGTDRAYTETF
TRBV2,TRBJ2-5,.,ASIGGEETQY
TRBV10-1,TRBJ2-7,TRBD1,ASSEDRGDEQY
TRBV30,TRBJ2-2,.,AWAGRTFNTGELF
TRBV29-1,TRBJ2-3,TRBD1,SVHGTGVSDTQY
TRBV10-2,TRBJ2-7,.,AGSEDRETYEQY
TRBV5-6,TRBJ1-5,.,ASSSTGRNDQPQH
TRBV29-1,TRBJ2-7,.,SVSLESNPYEQY
TRBV24-1,TRBJ2-1,.,ATGRKDGFEQF
TRBV10-2,TRBJ2-1,TRBD2,TSRLAGGYNEQF
TRBV20-1,TRBJ2-1,.,NARALGINEQF
TRBV29-1,TRBJ2-1,TRBD1,SATRDRGSEQF
TRBV7-9,TRBJ1-5,.,ASSGGENQPQH
TRBV29-1,TRBJ1-6,.,SVARVIESPLH
TRBV20-1,TRBJ2-3,.,SASSNRGRKDTQY
TRBV11-2,.,TRBD2,ASSLDGGDEQY
TRBV20-1,TRBJ2-3,.,SASGSSATQY
TRBV14,TRBJ1-2,TRBD1,ASSQETGGTYCYT
TRBV5-1,TRBJ2-3,.,ASSLLRALDTQY
TRBV29-1,TRBJ2-1,.,SVLIRNPPKNEQF
TRBV18,TRBJ2-3,.,ASSPPTKGTDTQY
TRBV12-2,TRBJ2-7,.,ASRPGLYYEQY
TRBV20-1,TRBJ2-3,TRBD2,SARGLAGGDSTDTQY
TRBV20-1,TRBJ1-2,.,SARRGRGYGYT
TRBV4-1,TRBJ2-1,.,ASSQDYLNEQF
TRBV28,TRBJ1-3,.,ASSSLGAVSGNTIY
TRBV6-2/TRBV6-3,TRBJ1-4,.,PSSPFGVLGKLF
TRBV29-1,TRBJ1-1,.,SVDSGGTEAF
TRBV20-1,TRBJ2-1,.,SARPDYRYNEQF
TRBV20-1,TRBJ2-1,TRBD1,SASQDRGDDEQL